This T cell receptor beta chain is drawn from a study of Ad26.COV2.S vaccination and SARS-CoV-2 variants (dated by TCRdb to the early 2020s). Study-level background: Vaccine-arm donors were drawn from COV1001, a multicentre, randomized, double-blind, placebo-controlled phase I-IIa trial of Ad26.COV2.S in healthy adults. Ad26.COV2.S was administered intramuscularly at 5 x 10^10 or 1 x 10^11 viral particles, either as a single shot or as two shots given 56 days apart. The specificity and breadth of SARS-CoV-2-reactive T cell receptors after Ad26.COV2.S vaccination were assessed by TCRbeta repertoire sequencing. The TCR-sequenced set comprised approximately 30 samples: 19 Ad26.COV2.S vaccine recipients, 5 placebo recipients and 8 SARS-CoV-2 convalescent individuals. Participants in the trial were split at random into five groups of five each, receiving low-dose or high-dose Ad26.COV2.S once or twice, or else placebo on both occasions. Investigators remained blinded to trial group allocation during experiments and outcome assessment. Overall results and qualifications from the work: Vaccine and placebo recipients had comparable non-spike TCR breadth, which fits with the vaccine containing only spike. It was noted by the authors that total T cell responses may have been underestimated by the TCR breadth and depth analyses. After vaccination, substantial breadth of spike-specific CD8+ and CD4+ T cell responses was reported. Comparing responses between vaccine doses or regimens was not something the study was powered to do. Ad26.COV2.S recipients had higher spike-specific TCR breadth than placebo recipients (P = 0.0014).

With regard to this clone: This clone's antigen is unknown. One base away there is no much larger clone; base qualities are not given.

This sample's treatment or condition label indicates: over 15 received Ad26.COV2.S at low or high dose, single or two shots; several received placebo; per-sample allocation not given. For vaccine and placebo recipients, repertoires were sequenced using samples collected on day 63 after the first injection. Between 29 July and 7 August 2020, Cohort 1b enrolled about two dozen adults aged 18-55 years at one site in Boston, USA. Ad26.COV2.S was a replication-incompetent adenovirus type 26 vector that expressed a prefusion-stabilized SARS-CoV-2 spike protein derived from the original Wuhan strain. The CDR3, from cysteine to phenylalanine, totals 17 residues. Of the read, only the CDR3 DNA is kept; its 51 bases are in frame from base 1. Relative to germline, V is 3 bases shorter and J is 0 bases shorter, with 13 bases between their ends. From a lookup of the germline V gene, CDR1 and CDR2 are KGHDR and SFDVKD.

The immunoSEQ Assay was used to sequence TCRbeta CDR3 regions. After extraction, genomic DNA underwent amplification by bias-controlled multiplex PCR, followed by high-throughput sequencing. The paper's data handling went like this. Collapsing and filtering of sequences were performed to quantify the absolute abundance of each unique TCRbeta CDR3 region. Usable DNA was measured by amplifying reference genes present in all nucleated cells, and TCRbeta template counts were normalized to that usable DNA to estimate T cell fraction. Repertoire TCRs were annotated as SARS-CoV-2-specific by exact matching of V gene, CDR3 amino acid sequence and J gene to a known reactive TCR set. MIRA supplied the reference SARS-CoV-2 TCR set, which was filtered for enrichment in COVID-19-positive ImmuneCODE repertoires so that public or cross-reactive TCRs were removed. Using the MIRA antigens, annotated TCRs were further analysed by specific ORF or by position within an ORF. Depth was the summed frequency of annotated unique rearrangements, while breadth was defined as annotated unique rearrangements over total unique productive rearrangements. Two-sided Wilcoxon rank-sum tests were used to compare TCR breadth between groups. The source is immuneACCESS, and TCRdb retained only in-frame sequences with V and J called. Part of the clones is not carried over; for the studies checked, unresolved V genes explain less than half of this, and the remainder is unexplained. That table is the source of V, J and clone size, and D and trimming were worked out from the DNA. The sample yields approximately 300,000 clones; 85% to 90% were counted once. The top ten clones comprise more than 1.5% of the sample.

The sequencing used peripheral blood, collected in a trial of Ad26.COV2.S vaccine versus placebo. The chain was built from TRBV24-1 and TRBJ2-2, with the D call tentatively TRBD1 or TRBD2, each fitting 6 bases. The sequence derives from a person aged 18-65 years who received the Ad26.COV2.S COVID-19 vaccine or a placebo. The DNA sequence follows: TGTGCCACCAGTGATAGTAAGGGGGGAACGAACACCGGGGAGCTGTTTTTT. Its product reads: CATSDSKGGTNTGELFF.